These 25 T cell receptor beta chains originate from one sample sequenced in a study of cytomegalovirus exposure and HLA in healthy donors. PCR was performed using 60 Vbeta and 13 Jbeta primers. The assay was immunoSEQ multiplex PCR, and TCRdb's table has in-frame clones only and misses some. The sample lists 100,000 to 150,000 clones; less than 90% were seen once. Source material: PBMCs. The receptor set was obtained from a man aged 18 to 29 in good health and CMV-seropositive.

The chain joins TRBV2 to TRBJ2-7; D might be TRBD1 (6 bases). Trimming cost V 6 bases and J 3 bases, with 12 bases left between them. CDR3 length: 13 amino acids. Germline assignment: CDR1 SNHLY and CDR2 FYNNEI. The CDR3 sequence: CASSQGHFYEQYF. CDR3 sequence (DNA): TGTGCCAGCAGCCAGGGACACTTCTACGAGCAGTACTTC. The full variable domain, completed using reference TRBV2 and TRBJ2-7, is EPEVTQTPSHQVTQMGQEVILRCVPISNHLYFYWYRQILGQKVEFLVSFYNNEISEKSEIFDDQFSVERPDGSNFTLKIRSTKLEDSAMYFCASSQGHFYEQYFGPGTRLTVT.

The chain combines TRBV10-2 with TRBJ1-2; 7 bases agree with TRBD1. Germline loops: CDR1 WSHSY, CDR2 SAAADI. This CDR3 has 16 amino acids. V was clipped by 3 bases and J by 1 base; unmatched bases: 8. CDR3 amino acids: CASSDRTGTDNYGYTF. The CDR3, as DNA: TGCGCCAGCAGTGACCGGACCGGGACAGATAACTATGGCTACACCTTC.

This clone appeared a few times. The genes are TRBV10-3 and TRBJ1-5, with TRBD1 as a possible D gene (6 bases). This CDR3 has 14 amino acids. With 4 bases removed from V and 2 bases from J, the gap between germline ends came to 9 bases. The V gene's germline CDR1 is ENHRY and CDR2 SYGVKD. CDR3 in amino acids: CAISGEGGNQPQHF. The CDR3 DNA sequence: TGTGCCATCAGTGGAGAGGGGGGCAATCAGCCCCAGCATTTT.

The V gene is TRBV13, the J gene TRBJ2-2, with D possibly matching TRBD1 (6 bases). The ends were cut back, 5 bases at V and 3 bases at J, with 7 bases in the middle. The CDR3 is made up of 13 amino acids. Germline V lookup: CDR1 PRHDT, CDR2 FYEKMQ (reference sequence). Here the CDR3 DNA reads TGTGCCAGCAGCCGACAGGACACCGGGGAGCTGTTTTTT. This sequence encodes CASSRQDTGELFF.

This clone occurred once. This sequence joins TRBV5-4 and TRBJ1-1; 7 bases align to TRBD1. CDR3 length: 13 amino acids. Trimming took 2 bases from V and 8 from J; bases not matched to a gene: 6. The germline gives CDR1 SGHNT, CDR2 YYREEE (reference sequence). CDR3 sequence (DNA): TGTGCCAGCAGCTTTCGGGACAGCGAAGAAGCTTTCTTT. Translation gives CASSFRDSEEAFF.

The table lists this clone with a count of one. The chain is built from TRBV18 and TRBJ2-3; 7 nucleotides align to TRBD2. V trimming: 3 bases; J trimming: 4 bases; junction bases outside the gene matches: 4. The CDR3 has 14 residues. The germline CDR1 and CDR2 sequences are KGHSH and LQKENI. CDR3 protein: CASSPRESADTQYF. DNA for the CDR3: TGTGCCAGCTCACCGCGGGAGAGCGCAGATACGCAGTATTTT.

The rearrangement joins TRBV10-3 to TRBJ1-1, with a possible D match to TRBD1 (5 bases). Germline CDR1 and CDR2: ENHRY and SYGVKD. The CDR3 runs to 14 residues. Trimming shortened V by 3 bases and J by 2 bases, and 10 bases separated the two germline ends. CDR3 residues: CAISDRTHNTEAFF. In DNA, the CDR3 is TGTGCCATCAGTGATCGGACACACAACACTGAAGCTTTCTTT.

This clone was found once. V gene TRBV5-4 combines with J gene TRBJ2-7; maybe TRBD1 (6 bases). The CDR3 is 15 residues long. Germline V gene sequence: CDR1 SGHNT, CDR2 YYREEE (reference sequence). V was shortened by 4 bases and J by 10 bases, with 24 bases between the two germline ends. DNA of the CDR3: TGTGCCAGCAGCCCCGGCACGGACAGACCCGGGGATCAGTACTTC. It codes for CASSPGTDRPGDQYF.

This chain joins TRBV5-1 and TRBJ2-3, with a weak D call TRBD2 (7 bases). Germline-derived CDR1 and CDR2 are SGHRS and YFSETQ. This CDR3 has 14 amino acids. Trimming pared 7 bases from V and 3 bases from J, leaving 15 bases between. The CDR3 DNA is TGCGCCAGCTCCCAAGGGGGGGTGACAGATACGCAGTATTTT. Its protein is CASSQGGVTDTQYF.

CDR3 sequence reads: CASRQDSAPSGANVLTF. In nucleotides, the CDR3 is TGTGCCAGCCGGCAGGACAGCGCCCCATCTGGGGCCAACGTCCTGACTTTC. The chain is built from TRBV7-9 and TRBJ2-6, with D perhaps TRBD1 (6 bases). Per germline, CDR1 SEHNR and CDR2 FQNEAQ (reference sequence). The CDR3 runs to 17 residues. Trimming took 8 bases from V and 1 from J, leaving 18 bases between them.

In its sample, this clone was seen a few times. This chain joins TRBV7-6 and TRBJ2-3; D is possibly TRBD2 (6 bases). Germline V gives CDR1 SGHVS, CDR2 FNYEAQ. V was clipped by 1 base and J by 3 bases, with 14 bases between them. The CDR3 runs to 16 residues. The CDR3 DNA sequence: TGTGCCAGCAGCTTAGTGGTATGGGCGGGAACAGATACGCAGTATTTT. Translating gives CASSLVVWAGTDTQYF.

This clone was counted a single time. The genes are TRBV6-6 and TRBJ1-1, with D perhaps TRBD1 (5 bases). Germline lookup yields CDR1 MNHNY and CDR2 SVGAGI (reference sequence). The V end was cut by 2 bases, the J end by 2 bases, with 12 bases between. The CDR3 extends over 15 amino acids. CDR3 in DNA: TGTGCCAGCAGTTACCCACCGGGACTTAACACTGAAGCTTTCTTT. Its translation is CASSYPPGLNTEAFF.

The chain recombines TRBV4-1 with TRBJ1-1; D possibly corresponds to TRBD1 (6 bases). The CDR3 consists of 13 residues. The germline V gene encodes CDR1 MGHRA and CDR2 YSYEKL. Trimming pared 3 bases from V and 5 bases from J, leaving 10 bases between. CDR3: CASSQQGSTEAFF. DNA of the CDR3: TGCGCCAGCAGCCAGCAGGGGAGTACTGAAGCTTTCTTT.

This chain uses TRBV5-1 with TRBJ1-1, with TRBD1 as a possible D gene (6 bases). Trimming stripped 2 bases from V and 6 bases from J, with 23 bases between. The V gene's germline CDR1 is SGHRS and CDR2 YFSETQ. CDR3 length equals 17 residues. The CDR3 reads CASSFPEGVPGGPEAFF. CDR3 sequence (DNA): TGCGCCAGCAGCTTCCCCGAGGGGGTCCCCGGCGGGCCTGAAGCTTTCTTT.

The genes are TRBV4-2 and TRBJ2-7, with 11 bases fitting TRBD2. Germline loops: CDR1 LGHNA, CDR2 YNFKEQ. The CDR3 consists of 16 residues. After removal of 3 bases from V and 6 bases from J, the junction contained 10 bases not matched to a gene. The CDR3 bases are TGTGCCAGCAGCCAGGGGACTAGCGGCCCTGGCCTCGAGCAGTACTTC. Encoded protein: CASSQGTSGPGLEQYF.

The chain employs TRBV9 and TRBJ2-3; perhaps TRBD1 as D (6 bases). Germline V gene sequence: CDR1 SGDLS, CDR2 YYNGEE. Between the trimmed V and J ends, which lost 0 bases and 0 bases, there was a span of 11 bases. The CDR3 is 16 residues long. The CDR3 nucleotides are TGTGCCAGCAGCGTAGCAGGGGCCTCAAGCACAGATACGCAGTATTTT. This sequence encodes CASSVAGASSTDTQYF.

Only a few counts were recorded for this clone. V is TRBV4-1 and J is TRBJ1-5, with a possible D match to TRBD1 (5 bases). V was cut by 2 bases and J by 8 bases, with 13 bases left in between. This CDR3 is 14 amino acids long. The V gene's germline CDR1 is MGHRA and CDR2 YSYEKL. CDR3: CASSQKSRGEPQHF. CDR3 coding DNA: TGCGCCAGCAGCCAAAAATCCCGGGGGGAGCCCCAGCATTTT.

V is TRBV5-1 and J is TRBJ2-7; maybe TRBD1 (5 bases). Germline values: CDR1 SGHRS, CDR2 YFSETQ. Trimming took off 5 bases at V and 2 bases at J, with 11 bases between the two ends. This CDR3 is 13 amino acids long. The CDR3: CASSSGHPYEQYF. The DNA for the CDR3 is TGCGCCAGCAGTTCCGGACACCCCTACGAGCAGTACTTC.

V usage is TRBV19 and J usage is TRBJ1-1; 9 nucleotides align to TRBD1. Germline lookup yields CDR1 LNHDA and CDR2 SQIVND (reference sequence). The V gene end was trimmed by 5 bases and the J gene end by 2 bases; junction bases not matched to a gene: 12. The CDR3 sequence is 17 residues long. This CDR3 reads CASSYRGRIIGNTEAFF. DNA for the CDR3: TGTGCCAGTAGTTACAGGGGGCGTATAATTGGAAACACTGAAGCTTTCTTT.

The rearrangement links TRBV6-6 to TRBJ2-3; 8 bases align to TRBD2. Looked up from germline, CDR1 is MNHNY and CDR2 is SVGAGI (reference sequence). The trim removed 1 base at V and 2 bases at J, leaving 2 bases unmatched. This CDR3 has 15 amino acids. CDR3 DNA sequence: TGTGCCAGCAGTTACTTGCGGGGGGACACAGATACGCAGTATTTT. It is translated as CASSYLRGDTDTQYF.

This chain's CDR3 is CASSQATVQPQHF. CDR3 coding DNA: TGCGCCAGCAGCCAAGCAACGGTTCAGCCCCAGCATTTT. V is TRBV4-1 and J is TRBJ1-5, with unresolved D. The CDR3 is made up of 13 amino acids. Trimming stripped 1 base from V and 6 bases from J, with 7 bases between. The germline V gene has CDR1 MGHRA and CDR2 YSYEKL.

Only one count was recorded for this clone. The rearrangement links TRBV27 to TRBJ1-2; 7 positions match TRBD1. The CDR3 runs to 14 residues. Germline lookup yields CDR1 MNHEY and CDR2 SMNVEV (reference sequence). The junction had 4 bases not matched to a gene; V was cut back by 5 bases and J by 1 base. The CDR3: CASSPDRVNYGYTF. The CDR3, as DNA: TGTGCCAGCAGTCCCGACAGGGTTAACTATGGCTACACCTTC.

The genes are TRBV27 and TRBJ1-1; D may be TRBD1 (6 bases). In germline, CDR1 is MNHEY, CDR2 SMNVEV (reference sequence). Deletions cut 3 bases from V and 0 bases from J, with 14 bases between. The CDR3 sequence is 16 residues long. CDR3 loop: CASSFQYRVMNTEAFF. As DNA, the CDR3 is TGTGCCAGCAGTTTCCAATACAGGGTCATGAACACTGAAGCTTTCTTT.

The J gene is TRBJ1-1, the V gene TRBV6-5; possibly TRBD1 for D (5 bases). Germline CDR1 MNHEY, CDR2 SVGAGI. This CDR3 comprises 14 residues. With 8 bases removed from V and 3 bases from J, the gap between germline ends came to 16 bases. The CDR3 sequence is CASSPPGGDTEAFF. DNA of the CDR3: TGTGCCAGCTCTCCCCCCGGGGGGGACACTGAAGCTTTCTTT.

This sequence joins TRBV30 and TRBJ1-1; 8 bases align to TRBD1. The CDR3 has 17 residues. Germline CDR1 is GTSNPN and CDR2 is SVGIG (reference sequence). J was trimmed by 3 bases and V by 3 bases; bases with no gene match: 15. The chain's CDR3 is CAWSRDRWSGGDTEAFF. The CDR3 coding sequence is TGTGCCTGGAGCCGGGACAGGTGGAGTGGTGGTGACACTGAAGCTTTCTTT.